This T cell receptor (beta chain) is drawn from a study of neurological immune-mediated disorders. Study outcomes and limitations: The most TCR clonal expansion was seen in HTLV-1-associated myelopathy, whereas the least was seen in multiple sclerosis, below the level in healthy controls. None of the CDR3 amino acid sequences of expanded clones recurred across subjects, suggesting private repertoires in all groups.

This clonotype showed up many times. What it recognizes is unknown. TCRdb called the 5' RACE reads again in MiXCR, with one record for every CDR3 protein. Altogether around 10,000 distinct CDR3 sequences are present, around 21% being singletons, with the ten largest covering approximately 50%. V was clipped by 0 bases and J by 6 bases; unmatched bases: 7. Germline loops: CDR1 SGHRS, CDR2 YFSETQ. The CDR3 sequence is 16 residues long. Sequenced: CD8+ T cells from blood. The chain links TRBV5-1 to TRBJ2-2; 8 bases agree with TRBD1. The receptor was isolated from a woman in her sixties with HTLV-1-associated myelopathy (HAM/TSP). CDR3 sequence reads: CASSLAWTGKAGELFF. In DNA, the CDR3 is TGCGCCAGCAGCTTGGCCTGGACAGGGAAGGCCGGGGAGCTGTTTTTT.